This T cell receptor beta chain was found in a study of T cell changes during pregnancy in multiple sclerosis. Profiling relied on immunoSEQ multiplex PCR, and the TCRdb table lists in-frame clones only, not all of them. The sample includes roughly 51,000 clones, 92% of them seen just once. V lost 3 bases and J lost 5, with 17 bases in between. CDR1 is WSHSY and CDR2 is SAAADI in the germline V gene. The CDR3 extends over 15 amino acids. The specimen comprised CD4+ T cells from peripheral blood mononuclear cells, sampled after pregnancy. The chain links TRBV10-2 to TRBJ2-7, with D maybe TRBD1 (6 bases). This clonotype was sampled from a female donor in good health, enrolled as a control in a pregnancy study. Here the CDR3 DNA reads TGCGCCAGCAGTGACCGTCGGCAGGGGATCGACGAGCAGTACTTC. Translation: CASSDRRQGIDEQYF.